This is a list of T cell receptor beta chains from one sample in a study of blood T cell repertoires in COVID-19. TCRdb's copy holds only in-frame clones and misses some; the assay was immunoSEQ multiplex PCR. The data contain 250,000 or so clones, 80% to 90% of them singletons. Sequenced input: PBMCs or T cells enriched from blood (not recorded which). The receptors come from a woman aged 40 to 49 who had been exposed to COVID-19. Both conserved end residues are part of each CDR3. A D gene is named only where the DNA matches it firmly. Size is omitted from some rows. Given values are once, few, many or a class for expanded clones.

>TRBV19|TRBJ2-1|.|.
TGTGCCAGTACCCACAACTACAATGAGCAGTTCTTC
CASTHNYNEQFF
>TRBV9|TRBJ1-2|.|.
TGTGCCAGCAGCCCTGATTTAAAGGGACATATCTATGGCTACACCTTC
CASSPDLKGHIYGYTF
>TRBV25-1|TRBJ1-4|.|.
TGTGCCAGCAGTGCCCTAAAGTCAGGGGTAAATGAAAAACTGTTTTTT
CASSALKSGVNEKLFF
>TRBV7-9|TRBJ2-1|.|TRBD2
TGTGCCAGCAGCGGGGGACTAGCGGAAGACAATGAGCAGTTCTTC
CASSGGLAEDNEQFF
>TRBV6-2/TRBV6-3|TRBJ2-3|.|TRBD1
TGTGCCAGCAGTTACCCCAGGGGACAGGGAAAAGATACGCAGTATTTT
CASSYPRGQGKDTQYF
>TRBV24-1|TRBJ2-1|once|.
TGTGCCACCTGTGCGAACCTGACACTAACAGGGCCGCATGAGCAGTTCTTC
CATCANLTLTGPHEQFF
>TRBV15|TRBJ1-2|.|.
TGTGCCACCACCCCGGGGGGCGGTTATGGCTACACCTTC
CATTPGGGYGYTF
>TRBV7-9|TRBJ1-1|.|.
TGTGCCAGCAGCCCCTCGTCGTACTGGAACACTGAAGCTTTCTTT
CASSPSSYWNTEAFF
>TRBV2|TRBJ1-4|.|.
TGTGCCAGCAGGGCCGGGGGTATAAGAAAAGGAAAACTGTTTTTT
CASRAGGIRKGKLFF
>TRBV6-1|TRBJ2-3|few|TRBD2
TGTGCCAGCAGTGATGATGTACAGCTCGGGGGGGATACGCAGTATTTT
CASSDDVQLGGDTQYF
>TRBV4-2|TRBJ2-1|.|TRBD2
TGTGCCAGCAGTCATGGGACTAGCGCATACAATGAGCAGTTCTTC
CASSHGTSAYNEQFF
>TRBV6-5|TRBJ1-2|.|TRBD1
TGTGCCAGCACCCGGGACAGCAATAACTATGGCTACACCTTC
CASTRDSNNYGYTF
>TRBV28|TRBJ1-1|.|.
TGTGCCAGCAGTTTAGCGAGAATTTTTGTAGCTTTCTTT
CASSLARIFVAFF
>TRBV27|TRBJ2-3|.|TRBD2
TGTGCCAGCAGACCACCGGGACTAGCAACAGATACGCAGTATTTT
CASRPPGLATDTQYF
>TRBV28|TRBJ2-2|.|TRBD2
TGTGCCAGCAGCTTAGAGACGGGACTAAACACCGGGGAGCTGTTTTTT
CASSLETGLNTGELFF
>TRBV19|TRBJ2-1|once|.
TGTGCCAGCCATGAAACAGGGCGGCATCCTGGAGGAGGTGAGCAGTTCTTC
CASHETGRHPGGGEQFF
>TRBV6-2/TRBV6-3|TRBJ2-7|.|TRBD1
TGTGCCAGCAGTTCGGGACAGGGAGGGCGGTTGATCTACGAGCAGTACTTC
CASSSGQGGRLIYEQYF
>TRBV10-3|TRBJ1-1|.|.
TGTGCCATCAGTGAGCGCGGGGGCACTGAAGCTTTCTTT
CAISERGGTEAFF
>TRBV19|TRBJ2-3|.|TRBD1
TGTGCCAGTAGTATGGGTAGGGGGCGCACAGATACGCAGTATTTT
CASSMGRGRTDTQYF
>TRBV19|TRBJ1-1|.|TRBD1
TGTGCCAGTAATACAGGGGCGGCGAACACTGAAGCTTTCTTT
CASNTGAANTEAFF
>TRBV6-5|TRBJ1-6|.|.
TGTGCCAGCAGTCAGGGATCTTTTTCACCCCTCCACTTT
CASSQGSFSPLHF
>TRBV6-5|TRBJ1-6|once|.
TGTGCCAGCAGGGTTAGAGGAACCAATTCACCCCTCCACTTT
CASRVRGTNSPLHF
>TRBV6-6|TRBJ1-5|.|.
TGTGCCAGCAGTTACTTTATGGGCCAGCCCAATCAGCCCCAGCATTTT
CASSYFMGQPNQPQHF
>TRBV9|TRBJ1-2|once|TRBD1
TGTGCCAGCAGCGCCCAACAACAGGGGAGGTACGGCTACACCTTC
CASSAQQQGRYGYTF
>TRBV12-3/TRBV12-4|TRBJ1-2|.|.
TGTGCCAGCAGTTCGACAGCCAGGGGCTACACCTTC
CASSSTARGYTF
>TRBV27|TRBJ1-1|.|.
TGTGCCAGCAGTTTCAACCCGAACATGAACACTGAAGCTTTCTTT
CASSFNPNMNTEAFF
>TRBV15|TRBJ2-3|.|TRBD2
TGTGCCACCAGCAGAGAAGGCGGGAGGACCACAGATACGCAGTATTTT
CATSREGGRTTDTQYF
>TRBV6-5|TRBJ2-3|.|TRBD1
TGTGCCAGCAGTTACAGGGGGCTAAGGACAGATACGCAGTATTTT
CASSYRGLRTDTQYF
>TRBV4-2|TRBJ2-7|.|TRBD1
TGTGCCAGCAGCCAACACGGGACAGGGCTCGAGCTGGGTTTCTACGAGCAGTACTTC
CASSQHGTGLELGFYEQYF
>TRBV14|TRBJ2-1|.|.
TGTGCCAGCAGCCAAGATCTAGAGAGCCGGCAGTTCTTC
CASSQDLESRQFF
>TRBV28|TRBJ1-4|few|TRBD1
TGTGCCATCTCAGGGGGGCCGAATGAAAAACTGTTTTTT
CAISGGPNEKLFF
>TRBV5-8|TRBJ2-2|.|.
TGTGCCAGCAGCTTGGCCGGAGGGGTCTCTTACACCGGGGAGCTGTTTTTT
CASSLAGGVSYTGELFF
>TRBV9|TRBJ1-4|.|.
TGTGCCAGCAGCGTAGGACGTGAGGAATGGGATGAAAAACTGTTTTTT
CASSVGREEWDEKLFF
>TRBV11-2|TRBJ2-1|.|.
TGTGCCAGCAGCTTAAACCCTACTTGGAGCTCCTACAATGAGCAGTTCTTC
CASSLNPTWSSYNEQFF
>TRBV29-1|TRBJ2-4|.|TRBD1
TGCAGCGTTGAAGATTTTCAAGCTCGGGACAGCATTCAGTACTTC
CSVEDFQARDSIQYF
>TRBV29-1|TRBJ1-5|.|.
TGCAGCGTTGGTACGGGGGGCGGCCAGCCCCAGCATTTT
CSVGTGGGQPQHF
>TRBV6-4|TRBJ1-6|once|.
TGTGCCAGCAGTGACGGGCAGCCTAATTCACCCCTCCACTTT
CASSDGQPNSPLHF
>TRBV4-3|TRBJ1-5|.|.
TGCGCCAGCAGCCAAGATTATAGCAATCAGCCCCAGCATTTT
CASSQDYSNQPQHF
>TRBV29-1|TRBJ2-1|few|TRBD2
TGCAGCGTTGTGCCAGTTGGACTAGCGGGAAACAATGAGCAGTTCTTC
CSVVPVGLAGNNEQFF
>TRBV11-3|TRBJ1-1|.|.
TGTGCCAGCAGCTCCGAAGGGAGGTTCATGAACACTGAAGCTTTCTTT
CASSSEGRFMNTEAFF
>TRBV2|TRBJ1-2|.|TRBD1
TGTGCCAGCAGAGCTCAGACCTTCGGGACAGCACTGCCGGGGGACTATGGCTACACCTTC
CASRAQTFGTALPGDYGYTF
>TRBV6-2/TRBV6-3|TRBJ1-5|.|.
TGTGCCAGCAGTTTGGGGCAAGTCTTCAATCAGCCCCAGCATTTT
CASSLGQVFNQPQHF
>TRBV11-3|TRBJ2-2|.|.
TGTGCCAGCAGCCCGTCGCCCCAGCGCACCGGGGAGCTGTTTTTT
CASSPSPQRTGELFF
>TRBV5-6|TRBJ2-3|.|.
TGTGCCAGCAGCTTGGGTTCTTTTGGAGGGACAGATACGCAGTATTTT
CASSLGSFGGTDTQYF
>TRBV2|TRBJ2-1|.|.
TGTGCCAGCACTTCGGGAATCGGGCAATCGGAGCAGTTCTTC
CASTSGIGQSEQFF
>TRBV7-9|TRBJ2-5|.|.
TGTGCCAGCAGCCTCGGGGTTATCCCAGAGACCCAGTACTTC
CASSLGVIPETQYF
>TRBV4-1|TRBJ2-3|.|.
TGCGCCAGCAGCCAAGTTTCCAGGGGTGCTAGCACAGATACGCAGTATTTT
CASSQVSRGASTDTQYF
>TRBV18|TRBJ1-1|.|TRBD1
TGTGCCAGCTCACCCGGACAGGGAGGCCCTGAAGCTTTCTTT
CASSPGQGGPEAFF
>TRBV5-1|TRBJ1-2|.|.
TGTGCCAGCAGCCTAGACAGCTATGGCTACACCTTC
CASSLDSYGYTF
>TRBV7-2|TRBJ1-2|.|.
TGTGCCAGCAGCCCGGAAGGACTGGTTGGAACCTATGGCTACACCTTC
CASSPEGLVGTYGYTF
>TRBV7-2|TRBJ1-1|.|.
TGTGCCAGCAGCTTATGGGGAGGGGGATTAGAAAATGAAGCTTTCTTT
CASSLWGGGLENEAFF
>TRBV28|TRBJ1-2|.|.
TGTGCCAGCACGGAAGGGGGCTATGGCTACACCTTC
CASTEGGYGYTF
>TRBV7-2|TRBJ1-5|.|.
TGTGCCAGCAGCGCGACAGTGAATCAGCCCCAGCATTTT
CASSATVNQPQHF
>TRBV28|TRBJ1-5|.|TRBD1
TGTGCCAGCAGTTTAGCCGACAGGGATGATCAGCCCCAGCATTTT
CASSLADRDDQPQHF
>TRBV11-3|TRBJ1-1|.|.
TGTGCCAGCAGCTTCAGGGTCGGGAACACTGAAGCTTTCTTT
CASSFRVGNTEAFF
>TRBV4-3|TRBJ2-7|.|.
TGCGCCAGCAGCCAAGCGTACAGGGCGAGTACCTACGAGCAGTACTTC
CASSQAYRASTYEQYF
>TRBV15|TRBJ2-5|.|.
TGTGCCACCAGCAGAGATCCATTTAGCGCGAAAGTACAGACCCAGTACTTC
CATSRDPFSAKVQTQYF